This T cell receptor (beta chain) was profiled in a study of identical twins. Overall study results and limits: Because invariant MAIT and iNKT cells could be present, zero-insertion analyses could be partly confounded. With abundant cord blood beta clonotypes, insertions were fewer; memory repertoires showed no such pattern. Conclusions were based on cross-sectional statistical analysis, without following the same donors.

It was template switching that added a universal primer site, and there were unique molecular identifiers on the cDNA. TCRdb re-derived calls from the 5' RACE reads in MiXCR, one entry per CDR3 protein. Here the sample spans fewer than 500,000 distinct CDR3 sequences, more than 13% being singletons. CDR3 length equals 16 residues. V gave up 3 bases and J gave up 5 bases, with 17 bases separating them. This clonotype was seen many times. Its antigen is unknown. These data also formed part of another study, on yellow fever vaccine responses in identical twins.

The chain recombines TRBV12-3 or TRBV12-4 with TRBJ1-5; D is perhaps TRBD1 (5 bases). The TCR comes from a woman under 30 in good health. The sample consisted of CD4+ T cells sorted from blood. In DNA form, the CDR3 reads TGTGCCAGCAGTTTTTCCTCGACAGCTTTATATCAGCCCCAGCATTTT. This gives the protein CASSFSSTALYQPQHF.